This TCR beta chain was identified during a study of blood T cell repertoires in COVID-19. The method was immunoSEQ multiplex PCR; TCRdb's version includes in-frame clones alone and lacks a portion of them. The sample yields more than 250,000 clones, 75% to 90% seen once. The CDR3 runs 14 residues. From germline, CDR1 is SNHLY and CDR2 FYNNEI. V dropped 7 bases and J dropped 7; count of bases not matched to a gene: 8. The sequence was obtained from a man in his 60s who had recovered from COVID-19. Specimen: peripheral blood. The rearrangement uses TRBV2 and TRBJ1-2; 11 nucleotides agree with TRBD1. Written as DNA, the CDR3 is TGTGCCAGCATCGGGACAGGGGGTATCGGTGGCTACACCTTC. It encodes CASIGTGGIGGYTF. Combining the CDR3 with reference TRBV2 and TRBJ1-2 gives the whole variable domain EPEVTQTPSHQVTQMGQEVILRCVPISNHLYFYWYRQILGQKVEFLVSFYNNEISEKSEIFDDQFSVERPDGSNFTLKIRSTKLEDSAMYFCASIGTGGIGGYTFGSGTRLTVV.